This record concerns one T cell receptor (beta chain) sequence. Its specific antigen is unknown. This sample is drawn from a study of cytomegalovirus exposure and HLA in healthy donors (TCRdb year 2017). Regarding the complete study: According to an earlier analysis of 550 to 700 of the donors, 150 million to 200 million T cells yielded over 100 million unique TCR beta sequences and around 280 Gb of sequence data. Among roughly 400 genotyped donors of the cohort, an average of about 240,000 unique TCR beta nucleotide sequences was sequenced per donor, of which 15% to 20% were non-productive. Donor age, sex, ethnicity and CMV serostatus were compiled together with the repertoire data. An earlier analysis of 450 to 750 of the donors used high-throughput TCR beta sequencing to judge whether each TCR beta V gene segment behaved as functional or pseudogenic. An early release that covered some 640 HLA-typed donors contained about 300 gigabases of sequencing data and tens of millions of unique TCR sequences. Typing coverage varied by locus: roughly 620-640 donors for A, B, C, DRB1 and DQB1; roughly 500 for DQA1; 600 to 610 for DPA1; 450 to 480 for DPB1. A handful of DR-DQ haplotypes were handled as single units for association and clustering because linkage in the cohort was strong. A separate validation cohort of 100 to 150 different subjects was used in addition to the approximately 700-subject first cohort. HLA typing covered class I and class II loci at four-digit resolution. A later analysis re-analyzed previously published TCR beta repertoires from 550 to 700 donors and added high-resolution HLA genotyping to study TCR occurrence patterns. The aim of the study was to test whether cataloging public T cell receptors could identify signatures of past pathogen exposure. The study used immunosequencing to profile the T cell repertoires of some 600 subjects and linked those repertoires to cytomegalovirus serostatus. In a later genetic analysis, genome-wide SNP genotypes for about three fifths of the roughly 670 donors were used, and that subset was treated as a discovery cohort. Of the 398 genotyped donors, over 70% fell in the genetic ancestry cluster associated with self-reported Caucasian donors. Rather than drawing on any new phenotypic data, the later analysis identified candidate immune exposures from TCR beta sequences and the way those sequences occurred across donors. All discovery cohort repertoires had been generated using a single sequencing platform. The study combined high-throughput TCR immunosequencing, statistical association of individual TCRs with disease status, and machine learning to predict cytomegalovirus infection status.

Study-level results and caveats: Cytomegalovirus status was reported to be diagnosed by the classifier with high specificity and sensitivity in both the original and validation cohorts. The cohort was sequenced for TCR beta chains only, and without alpha or paired-chain data the features that could be detected were limited. A later genetic analysis associated a missense DCLRE1C variant with V-gene and J-gene trimming of TCR beta chains, and an independent cohort replicated the association. The only immune exposure information available for the cohort was CMV serostatus. In a later analysis, most CMV-associated TCR beta chains were found to appear HLA-restricted, with HLA associations seemingly driven largely by CMV exposure. Several of the top co-occurrence clusters appeared to be linked to parvovirus B19, influenza, CMV and Epstein-Barr virus, according to a later analysis. A later genetic analysis reported fewer N-insertions in productive TCRs among donors in an Asian-associated ancestry cluster than the roughly 700-donor mean. A few of the identified cytomegalovirus-associated TCR beta chains were confirmed in vitro to be specific for cytomegalovirus antigens. When HLA alleles, especially DR and DQ, strongly co-occurred, attributing TCR associations to individual alleles was difficult. Most TCR sequences were seen in very few donors, while some public TCRs were found in many individuals. The authors suggested that the approach could potentially be generalized to other disease states and immunological phenotypes. Broadly in line with IMGT annotations, most TCR beta V segments showed up in productive rearrangements about 90% or about 30% of the time in an earlier analysis of some 590 of the donors. A cluster of highly shared sequence variants was judged likely to be a technical artifact of the sequencing pipeline. Because the 87-base-pair reads could not distinguish some IMGT-functional V segments, including TRBV6-2 and TRBV6-3, those segments were excluded. A further reported finding was that TCR beta sequences accurately predicted the HLA-A and HLA-B alleles for most subjects in the first cohort. A later analysis associated around 16,000 TCR beta sequences with specific HLA alleles at a false discovery rate of 0.05. Around 16 rarely observed V segments, including chromosome 9 orphons, were excluded from the earlier analysis of just under 600 of the donors because counts were too low. In the study, about 150 TCR beta chains were listed as associated with cytomegalovirus. Correlated functional status among segregating V segments might be attributable to linkage disequilibrium, but an unknown experimental factor could not be ruled out. A later analysis found that TCR association rates varied across HLA loci, with DRB1 alleles showing the most associated TCRs and HLA-C alleles the fewest. Because some donors lacked HLA typing at each locus, the association tests relied only on the typed subset. The presence/absence analyses assumed that sequencing depth was roughly uniform across donors, and that assumption may not be true. A later analysis found that HLA-associated TCR beta chains were more clonally expanded and had lower generation probabilities than equally common non-associated chains.

From the germline V gene, CDR1 is SGHVS and CDR2 is FQNEAQ. The cysteine opens and the phenylalanine closes a CDR3 of 14 amino acids. CDR3 DNA only is kept here, 42 bases in frame from base 1. Trimming removed 5 bases from V and 8 bases from J; the gene matches leave 8 bases unexplained. Libraries were built with the immunoSEQ multiplex PCR assay. A mixture of 60 forward primers for TCR Vbeta segments and 13 reverse primers for TCR Jbeta segments was used in the multiplex PCR. Amplification of the CDR3 region of rearranged TCR beta genes was performed with a multiplex PCR assay on genomic DNA. The amplified TCR beta libraries were sequenced on the Illumina HiSeq System as 87-base-pair reads. The paper's processing steps were these. A later analysis tallied 75 million to 95 million unique TCR beta chains across the 666 repertoires, and around 9.9 million of those chains were shared by two or more donors. To remove PCR and sequencing errors, raw reads were error-corrected and collapsed into unique sequences using a nearest-neighbor algorithm that merged closely related sequences. V, D and J gene segments were assigned by aligning CDR3 sequences to IMGT reference sequences. For a sequence to be retained, at least a six-nucleotide match to both a V gene segment and a J gene segment was required. A rearrangement was called productive if the CDR3 had no stop codons and remained in frame with V and J, and every other rearrangement was called non-productive. Following IMGT convention, CDR3 was defined as the stretch from the second conserved V-encoded cysteine up to the conserved J-encoded phenylalanine. In an earlier analysis of around 540 of the donors, sequences lacking an unambiguous match to a single V gene segment were excluded. In an earlier analysis of several hundred of the donors, V segments were called functional above 56.7% productive rearrangements and were called segregating when the between-donor standard deviation exceeded 5%. To diagnose cytomegalovirus status from the catalog of TCR beta chain sequences, a statistical classification framework was built. A later analysis assigned V and J genes by comparing TCR nucleotide sequences with IMGT/GENE-DB human TR gene sequences. A later analysis assigned CDR3 sequences and most-parsimonious VDJ recombination scenarios with the TCRdist pipeline. A later analysis defined each TCR beta chain by its CDR3 amino acid sequence plus V-gene family, and excluded reads lacking a unique V-gene family. A later analysis removed 592 highly shared, low-generation-probability nucleotide sequences to deal with suspected cross-contamination and a sequencing artifact. In a later analysis, a clonal expansion index for each public chain was calculated from normalized within-repertoire ranks of inferred template counts. Generation probabilities in a later analysis came from a VDJ recombination model fitted to out-of-frame rearrangements, and those results were checked against IGoR. In a later analysis, hypergeometric tests were used to score TCR-TCR, TCR-HLA and TCR-CMV co-occurrence, with a repertoire-size bias correction applied to TCR pairs. False discovery rates were estimated in a later analysis by permuting HLA or CMV assignments 20 times. In a later analysis, co-occurring TCRs were grouped using DBSCAN, and TCRdist sequence similarity was added for clustering within HLA-allele-positive subsets. Repertoires with fewer than 30,000 or more than 120,000 public chains, plus five repertoires with anomalous nucleotide sharing, were excluded from co-occurrence clustering. This immuneACCESS table, as held by TCRdb, lists in-frame sequences with V and J called but not all clones. Of the missing ones, under half trace to an unresolved V gene in checked studies; the others have no known cause. The V and J calls and clone size were taken over from that table, and D and trimming were inferred from the DNA. This sample's clone table shows around 150,000 clones. The ten largest clones represent over 1% of the sample.

In total, more than 500 healthy bone marrow donors made up the cohort. All cohort members were sampled while nominally healthy, although unrecorded immune exposures were likely present. The donor was CMV seronegative and belonged to the group of 352 seronegative cohort members. Every donor gave a peripheral blood sample, and the peripheral blood mononuclear cells from that sample were used for TCR beta sequencing. The Qiagen DNeasy Blood Extraction Kit was used to extract genomic DNA from the blood cell samples. The rearranged chain carries TRBV7-8 and TRBJ1-2; 10 bases in between match TRBD1. The TCR was taken from a woman aged 60-70 years in good health and CMV-seronegative. The sample consisted of PBMCs. The CDR3 protein is CASSLRDRGFGYTF. The sequenced DNA: TGTGCCAGCAGCCTCCGGGACAGGGGATTCGGCTACACCTTC.